This T cell receptor (beta chain) is drawn from a study of STAT5B mutations in CD4+ large granular lymphocyte leukemia. CDR3 length equals 13 residues. Germline values: CDR1 MNHEY, CDR2 SMNVEV (reference sequence). J lost 8 bases, V lost 3 bases, and 4 bases had no gene match. Here immunoSEQ multiplex PCR was the method, and the copy in TCRdb shows in-frame clones only, minus some. The sample comprises 30,000 to 40,000 clones, 65% to 90% of which are singletons, and approximately 1.3% rests with the top ten. The clonotype comes from a human donor in good health. The J gene is TRBJ1-2, the V gene TRBV27; 9 bases fit TRBD1. The sequencing sample was made of CD4+ T cells from blood buffy coats. The CDR3 loop reads CASSFRQGGGYTF. The CDR3 coding sequence is TGTGCCAGCAGTTTCCGACAGGGGGGGGGCTACACCTTC.